Included here is one TCR beta chain sequence, with context. CDR1 and CDR2 (germline): SGDLS, YYNGEE. V lost 3 bases and J lost 5; bases outside the gene matches: 7. This CDR3 contains 16 residues. The source of the sample is a study of cytomegalovirus exposure and HLA in healthy donors. PCR primers comprised 60 Vbeta and 13 Jbeta primers. Libraries were prepared by immunoSEQ multiplex PCR; TCRdb keeps only in-frame clonotypes and omits some of them. The sample carries 100,000 to 150,000 clones, 80% recorded once. V and J are TRBV9 and TRBJ2-5; TRBD2 matches at 13 bases. Sequenced: PBMCs. This clonotype originated in a man aged 25 to 40 in good health and CMV-seropositive. The CDR3 loop reads CASSGWGLAGMETQYF. The CDR3 nucleotides read TGTGCCAGCAGCGGCTGGGGACTAGCGGGGATGGAGACCCAGTACTTC.